The 23 T cell receptor beta chains reported below all come from one sample, sequenced in a study of T cell responses to AZD1222 COVID-19 vaccine. Assay: immunoSEQ multiplex PCR; the TCRdb copy retains only in-frame clones and omits some. The sample carries roughly 250,000 clones, over 85% recorded once. The sequences come from peripheral blood, collected on day 0 of AZD1222 vaccination. The receptors were gathered from an adult in good health.

As for this clone: The sample carries other DNA sequences with the same CDR3. V is TRBV7-2 and J is TRBJ2-7, with a possible D match to TRBD1 (5 bases). The CDR3 is made up of 13 amino acids. Germline assignment: CDR1 SGHTA and CDR2 FQGNSA. Trimming took 5 bases from V and 4 from J, leaving 12 bases between them. The CDR3 bases are TGTGCCAGCAGCGTACAGGTTTCTTACGAGCAGTACTTC. Encoded protein: CASSVQVSYEQYF. The full variable domain, with the rest looked up from reference TRBV7-2 and TRBJ2-7, is GAGVSQSPSNKVTEKGKDVELRCDPISGHTALYWYRQSLGQGLEFLIYFQGNSAPDKSGLPSDRFSAERTGGSVSTLTIQRTQQEDSAVYLCASSVQVSYEQYFGPGTRLTVT.

This chain connects TRBV7-3 to TRBJ2-1, with TRBD2 as a possible D gene (6 bases). Deletions cut 5 bases from V and 4 bases from J, with 9 bases between. The CDR3 spans 13 residues. Germline CDR1 reads SGHTA; CDR2 reads FQGTGA. Here the CDR3 DNA reads TGTGCCAGCAGCCCCGGGACTTACAATGAGCAGTTCTTC. Amino acids: CASSPGTYNEQFF.

This chain uses TRBV7-9 with TRBJ2-3, with 11 bases matching TRBD1. The CDR3 contains 16 residues. V gave up 5 bases and J gave up 3 bases; unmatched junction bases: 7. CDR1 SEHNR and CDR2 FQNEAQ come from the germline V gene (reference sequence). The CDR3 protein is CASSRGQGAWTDTQYF. In DNA, the CDR3 is TGTGCCAGCAGCCGTGGACAGGGGGCATGGACAGATACGCAGTATTTT.

CDR3 in amino acids: CSVRQGRFSNTEAFF. The CDR3 nucleotides read TGCAGCGTCAGGCAGGGAAGGTTTTCGAACACTGAAGCTTTCTTT. The chain combines TRBV29-1 with TRBJ1-1; D possibly corresponds to TRBD1 (5 bases). Germline CDR1 reads SQVTM; CDR2 reads ANQGSEA. CDR3 length: 15 residues. V dropped 6 bases and J dropped 1 base, with 18 bases sitting between them.

This rearrangement joins TRBV3-1 (or the pseudogene TRBV3-2) to TRBJ1-2; 9 bases match TRBD1. Germline V lookup: CDR1 LGHDT, CDR2 YNNKEL (reference sequence). CDR3 length: 17 amino acids. The V gene end was trimmed by 3 bases and the J gene end by 2 bases; junction bases not matched to a gene: 10. The CDR3 here is CASSHPGTGFLNYGYTF. In DNA form, the CDR3 reads TGTGCCAGCAGCCACCCCGGGACAGGGTTTTTGAACTATGGCTACACCTTC.

V gene TRBV7-8 combines with J gene TRBJ1-1; 9 bases fit TRBD1. J was trimmed by 4 bases and V by 1 base; bases with no gene match: 7. Germline V gene data show CDR1 as SGHVS and CDR2 as FQNEAQ. The CDR3 sequence is 16 residues long. The CDR3 DNA follows: TGTGCCAGCAGCTTAGTCTCCCCGGGACAGGGCACTGAAGCTTTCTTT. This translates into CASSLVSPGQGTEAFF.

The chain uses TRBV7-9 and TRBJ2-5; 7 nucleotides match TRBD2. The V gene end was trimmed by 6 bases and the J gene end by 7 bases; junction bases not matched to a gene: 5. CDR1 SEHNR and CDR2 FQNEAQ come from the germline V gene (reference sequence). The CDR3 has 12 residues. The CDR3 DNA reads as TGTGCCAGCAGTTCCAGGGAGGGGACCCAGTACTTC. Amino acids: CASSSREGTQYF.

This clone was seen only once. This rearrangement joins TRBV28 to TRBJ1-5; TRBD1 is a possible D gene (6 bases). V shed 6 bases and J shed 7 bases, with 19 bases lying between them. CDR3 length: 15 amino acids. CDR1 and CDR2 from the germline V gene are MDHEN and SYDVKM. This CDR3 reads CASSARARGGQPQHF. CDR3 bases: TGTGCCAGCAGCGCCCGAGCCAGGGGCGGACAGCCCCAGCATTTT.

This clone showed up just once. V and J are TRBV2 and TRBJ2-3, with TRBD2 matching over 8 bases. CDR1 and CDR2 (germline): SNHLY, FYNNEI. This CDR3 is built from 16 residues. Germline trimming cut 3 bases from V and 5 bases from J; bases unmatched to any gene: 10. The CDR3 is CASSDAPGGLGDTQYF. The CDR3 bases are TGTGCCAGCAGTGACGCCCCGGGGGGGCTGGGAGATACGCAGTATTTT.

The chain has TRBV13 and TRBJ2-1; 9 nucleotides align to TRBD2. CDR3 length: 16 amino acids. Per germline, CDR1 PRHDT and CDR2 FYEKMQ (reference sequence). The V gene end was trimmed by 7 bases and the J gene end by 8 bases; junction bases not matched to a gene: 15. DNA for the CDR3: TGTGCCAGCAAGAACTTCTTGGCGGGGGGGCCCTATGAGCAGTTCTTC. Translating gives CASKNFLAGGPYEQFF.

This clone has only one observation. V gene TRBV28 combines with J gene TRBJ2-7, with a tentative D call TRBD2 (6 bases). CDR3 length equals 13 residues. Trimming removed 2 bases at V and 3 bases at J, with 8 bases between. In germline, CDR1 is MDHEN, CDR2 SYDVKM. In nucleotides, the CDR3 is TGTGCCAGCAGTTTAGGAGGGAACTACGAGCAGTACTTC. It is translated as CASSLGGNYEQYF. Filled out from reference TRBV28 and TRBJ2-7, the complete variable domain reads DVKVTQSSRYLVKRTGEKVFLECVQDMDHENMFWYRQDPGLGLRLIYFSYDVKMKEKGDIPEGYSVSREKKERFSLILESASTNQTSMYLCASSLGGNYEQYFGPGTRLTVT.

This chain links TRBV19 with TRBJ1-5; D uncertain. The CDR3 extends over 14 amino acids. Germline V gene sequence: CDR1 LNHDA, CDR2 SQIVND (reference sequence). V was trimmed by 7 bases and J by 1 base, leaving 11 bases between them. CDR3 protein: CASKRGRSNQPQHF. CDR3 nucleotide sequence: TGTGCCAGTAAGAGAGGGAGGAGCAATCAGCCCCAGCATTTT.

V usage is TRBV9 and J usage is TRBJ2-5; a possible D gene is TRBD1 (5 bases). The CDR3 length is 15 residues. The V gene's germline CDR1 is SGDLS and CDR2 YYNGEE. V was trimmed by 0 bases and J by 5 bases, leaving 14 bases between them. The CDR3 here is CASSVGAGAGETQYF. The CDR3 DNA sequence: TGTGCCAGCAGCGTAGGAGCTGGGGCCGGGGAGACCCAGTACTTC.

This chain joins TRBV2 and TRBJ1-5; perhaps TRBD1 as D (6 bases). V dropped 4 bases and J dropped 2 bases, with 15 bases sitting between them. The CDR3 is made up of 16 amino acids. Germline loops: CDR1 SNHLY, CDR2 FYNNEI. The CDR3 spells CASSVQGLGGNQPQHF. The CDR3 bases are TGTGCCAGCAGTGTACAGGGACTCGGGGGCAATCAGCCCCAGCATTTT. Complete variable domain (other parts from reference TRBV2 and TRBJ1-5): EPEVTQTPSHQVTQMGQEVILRCVPISNHLYFYWYRQILGQKVEFLVSFYNNEISEKSEIFDDQFSVERPDGSNFTLKIRSTKLEDSAMYFCASSVQGLGGNQPQHFGDGTRLSIL.

V is TRBV6-6 and J is TRBJ1-1, with D perhaps matching TRBD1 (6 bases). From germline, CDR1 is MNHNY and CDR2 SVGAGI (reference sequence). The CDR3 contains 12 residues. The V gene lost 7 bases and the J gene lost 8 bases, with 14 bases spanning the gap. CDR3 residues: CASNLGGGEAFF. In nucleotides, the CDR3 is TGTGCCAGCAACCTGGGGGGGGGCGAAGCTTTCTTT.

The rearrangement uses TRBV28 and TRBJ2-7, with a possible D match to TRBD1 (5 bases). Trimming took 3 bases from V and 1 from J, leaving 13 bases between them. Germline CDR1 is MDHEN and CDR2 is SYDVKM. This CDR3 is built from 15 residues. The CDR3 protein is CASSLSQGLSYEQYF. Here the CDR3 DNA reads TGTGCCAGCAGTTTGAGCCAGGGCCTATCCTACGAGCAGTACTTC.

This chain uses TRBV5-6 with TRBJ1-2, with 10 nucleotides matching TRBD1. There are 15 residues in the CDR3. CDR1 SGHDT and CDR2 YYEEEE come from the germline V gene. The V segment lost 6 bases and the J segment 1 base; nucleotides outside the gene matches: 6. Here the CDR3 reads CASNWDRGYNYGYTF. CDR3 coding DNA: TGTGCCAGCAACTGGGACAGGGGATATAACTATGGCTACACCTTC.

The chain links TRBV28 to TRBJ2-7; D unresolved. The germline CDR1 and CDR2 sequences are MDHEN and SYDVKM. The CDR3 covers 12 residues. The V gene lost 6 bases and the J gene lost 2 bases, with 8 bases spanning the gap. The CDR3, as DNA: TGTGCCAGCAGCCCGCTGGCCTACGAGCAGTACTTC. It codes for CASSPLAYEQYF.

The rearrangement uses TRBV7-3 and TRBJ2-2; the D gene is possibly TRBD1 (5 bases). The CDR3 extends over 15 amino acids. Germline V gene data show CDR1 as SGHTA and CDR2 as FQGTGA. Trimming took 5 bases from V and 4 from J, leaving 14 bases between them. The CDR3 protein is CASSRQAGFTGELFF. As DNA, the CDR3 is TGTGCCAGCAGCCGTCAGGCAGGGTTCACCGGGGAGCTGTTTTTT.

V usage is TRBV23-1 and J usage is TRBJ2-4, with D possibly TRBD2 on 5 matching bases. TRBV23-1 is an ORF for which the function is uncertain. The CDR3 is 13 residues long. The V and J ends lost 2 bases and 13 bases respectively, with 15 bases between them. Here the CDR3 DNA reads TGCGCCAGCAGTCAACCCGACCCCGGGAACCAGTACTTC. Its translation: CASSQPDPGNQYF.

The V call is TRBV5-8, the J call TRBJ1-1; D is uncertain. This CDR3 spans 14 amino acids. Trimming left V 1 base short and J 0 bases short, with 7 bases between. Germline CDR1 is SGHTS and CDR2 is YDEGEE. CDR3 nucleotides: TGTGCCAGCAGCTTGATCCGATTGAACACTGAAGCTTTCTTT. Protein sequence: CASSLIRLNTEAFF.

The rearrangement joins TRBV27 to TRBJ2-7, with a possible D match to TRBD2 (6 bases). This CDR3 has 16 amino acids. Germline V gives CDR1 MNHEY, CDR2 SMNVEV (reference sequence). With 3 bases removed from V and 6 bases from J, the gap between germline ends came to 21 bases. CDR3 coding DNA: TGTGCCAGCAGTTTGCGGAGCTACTACGAAGCGGGCGAGCAGTACTTC. Translated, it gives CASSLRSYYEAGEQYF.

In its sample, this clone was seen once. The V and J genes are TRBV7-2 and TRBJ2-1, with 7 nucleotides matching TRBD2. The CDR3 spans 15 residues. Per the germline V gene, CDR1 is SGHTA and CDR2 is FQGNSA. The V and J ends lost 3 bases and 0 bases, in that order; junction bases with no gene match: 2. The CDR3 coding sequence is TGTGCCAGCAGCTTTGGCGGGAGCTCCTACAATGAGCAGTTCTTC. Residues: CASSFGGSSYNEQFF.